The 21 T cell receptor beta chains given below trace back to one sample, sequenced in a study of cytomegalovirus exposure and HLA in healthy donors. Primers for the PCR totalled 60 Vbeta and 13 Jbeta. The data were produced by immunoSEQ multiplex PCR, yet TCRdb's version contains in-frame clones alone and is incomplete. The repertoire consists of 150,000 to 200,000 clones, with 75% occurring once and the leading ten covering roughly 8.2%. The sample was PBMCs. All receptors derive from a woman in her thirties or forties in good health and CMV-seropositive.

The chain employs TRBV18 and TRBJ1-1; D gene ambiguous. Germline values: CDR1 KGHSH, CDR2 LQKENI. V was trimmed by 4 bases and J by 1 base, leaving 10 bases between them. This CDR3 contains 14 residues. In DNA, the CDR3 is TGTGCCAGCTCACTTGCGGGCCGGAACACTGAAGCTTTCTTT. This gives the protein CASSLAGRNTEAFF.

The chain employs TRBV6-5 and TRBJ2-1, with 14 bases aligning to TRBD2. The J segment lost 6 bases and the V segment lost 6 bases, leaving 4 bases of the junction unmatched. Germline V gene data show CDR1 as MNHEY and CDR2 as SVGAGI. This CDR3 has 15 amino acids. The CDR3 here is CASSRGTSGSNEQFF. The CDR3, as DNA: TGTGCCAGCAGCCGCGGGACTAGCGGGAGCAATGAGCAGTTCTTC.

V is TRBV19 and J is TRBJ1-1; TRBD1 might be the D (5 bases). With 7 bases removed from V and 0 bases from J, the gap between germline ends came to 15 bases. The CDR3 runs 15 residues. Per the germline V gene, CDR1 is LNHDA and CDR2 is SQIVND (reference sequence). CDR3 amino acids: CASTPQGPMNTEAFF. The CDR3 coding sequence is TGTGCCAGTACACCCCAGGGTCCCATGAACACTGAAGCTTTCTTT.

V is TRBV6-1 and J is TRBJ1-2; TRBD1 matches at 7 bases. The germline V gene has CDR1 MNHNS and CDR2 SASEGT. The CDR3 runs to 15 residues. With V trimmed by 5 bases and J by 4 bases, 10 bases remained unmatched. CDR3: CASSTPRTGSYGYTF. The CDR3 coding sequence is TGTGCCAGCAGTACCCCCCGGACAGGTTCCTATGGCTACACCTTC.

The table lists this clone with a few counts. The V gene is TRBV23-1, the J gene TRBJ1-2; unclear D gene. TRBV23-1 is an ORF; its function is uncertain. The CDR3 sequence is 14 residues long. V was shortened by 1 base and J by 2 bases, with 8 bases between the two germline ends. The CDR3 spells CASSQFGKNYGYTF. The CDR3 coding sequence is TGCGCCAGCAGTCAATTTGGCAAAAACTATGGCTACACCTTC.

This chain connects TRBV7-3 to TRBJ2-5; TRBD1 is a possible D gene (6 bases). CDR3 length equals 16 residues. CDR1 is SGHTA, CDR2 FQGTGA, per germline. V was pared by 0 bases and J by 4 bases, with 15 bases between. In DNA form, the CDR3 reads TGTGCCAGCAGCTTAACGGGTGGACAGATAGGAGAGACCCAGTACTTC. It encodes CASSLTGGQIGETQYF.

This clone was detected a few times. The gene calls are TRBV7-3 and TRBJ2-1; 7 bases line up with TRBD2. The V gene end was trimmed by 3 bases and the J gene end by 3 bases; junction bases not matched to a gene: 5. Germline V CDR1 and CDR2: SGHTA, FQGTGA. The CDR3 spans 15 residues. CDR3 in DNA: TGTGCCAGCAGCTTTTCTAGCGGACTCTACAATGAGCAGTTCTTC. Its protein is CASSFSSGLYNEQFF. Full variable domain (outside the CDR3, taken from reference TRBV7-3 and TRBJ2-1): GAGVSQTPSNKVTEKGKYVELRCDPISGHTALYWYRQSLGQGPEFLIYFQGTGAADDSGLPNDRFFAVRPEGSVSTLKIQRTERGDSAVYLCASSFSSGLYNEQFFGPGTRLTVL.

This chain uses TRBV14 with TRBJ2-1; 15 nucleotides line up with TRBD2. This CDR3 comprises 15 residues. Germline V CDR1 and CDR2: SGHDN, FVKESK. Trimming at V came to 1 base and at J to 12 bases, leaving 4 bases not matched to a gene. The CDR3 region has the DNA TGTGCCAGCAGCCAAGGCGGACTAGCGGGAGGGGGGCAGTTCTTC. Its translation: CASSQGGLAGGGQFF.

V and J are TRBV9 and TRBJ2-3; 10 bases match TRBD2. CDR3 length: 17 residues. With V trimmed by 0 bases and J by 5 bases, 9 bases remained unmatched. The V gene's germline CDR1 is SGDLS and CDR2 YYNGEE. CDR3 DNA: TGTGCCAGCAGCGTAGGGGTAGCGGGAGGATTCGGAGATACGCAGTATTTT. The encoded protein is CASSVGVAGGFGDTQYF.

The chain is built from TRBV5-1 and TRBJ2-3; 8 bases agree with TRBD2. The trim removed 4 bases at V and 6 bases at J, leaving 10 bases unmatched. This CDR3 spans 15 amino acids. Germline assignment: CDR1 SGHRS and CDR2 YFSETQ. The CDR3: CASSLGGLAGDTQYF. The CDR3 DNA reads as TGCGCCAGCAGCCTTGGAGGGCTAGCGGGCGATACGCAGTATTTT.

The chain joins TRBV28 to TRBJ2-7; TRBD2 is a possible D gene (5 bases). Trimming cost V 8 bases and J 1 base, with 9 bases left between them. The CDR3 loop spans 12 amino acids. The germline gives CDR1 MDHEN, CDR2 SYDVKM. The DNA for the CDR3 is TGTGCCAGCTTAACTAGGTCCTACGAGCAGTACTTC. Translating gives CASLTRSYEQYF.

The V gene is TRBV7-9, the J gene TRBJ1-1, with 8 bases matching TRBD1. Germline trimming cut 5 bases from V and 4 bases from J; bases unmatched to any gene: 12. Germline assignment: CDR1 SEHNR and CDR2 FQNEAQ (reference sequence). The CDR3 sequence is 16 residues long. DNA of the CDR3: TGTGCCAGCAGCACGGGACAGGCCGGCAGCGGCACTGAAGCTTTCTTT. Protein sequence: CASSTGQAGSGTEAFF. The entire variable domain, with the rest obtained from reference TRBV7-9 and TRBJ1-1, is as follows: DTGVSQNPRHKITKRGQNVTFRCDPISEHNRLYWYRQTLGQGPEFLTYFQNEAQLEKSRLLSDRFSAERPKGSFSTLEIQRTEQGDSAMYLCASSTGQAGSGTEAFFGQGTRLTVV.

The chain couples TRBV27 to TRBJ2-2; possible D gene TRBD1, 6 bases. CDR1 and CDR2 from the germline V gene are MNHEY and SMNVEV (reference sequence). Trimming shortened V by 6 bases and J by 2 bases, and 13 bases separated the two germline ends. CDR3 length: 15 residues. The CDR3 DNA reads TGTGCCAGCAGGCCCGGACAGTTAAACACCGGGGAGCTGTTTTTT. It codes for CASRPGQLNTGELFF.

This rearrangement joins TRBV9 to TRBJ2-1; TRBD2 matches at 7 bases. This CDR3 has 15 residues. Germline assignment: CDR1 SGDLS and CDR2 YYNGEE. V trimming: 0 bases; J trimming: 4 bases; junction bases outside the gene matches: 4. The CDR3, as DNA: TGTGCCAGCAGCGTAGCAACCGGGGGGTACAATGAGCAGTTCTTC. Translation: CASSVATGGYNEQFF.

The chain carries TRBV11-2 and TRBJ1-5; the D gene is possibly TRBD1 (5 bases). CDR3 size: 13 residues. The germline V and J ends were trimmed by 1 base and 9 bases, with 10 bases remaining between them. Germline lookup yields CDR1 SGHAT and CDR2 FQNNGV. The CDR3 sequence is CASSLGQGRPQHF. The CDR3, as DNA: TGTGCCAGCAGCTTAGGCCAGGGTCGGCCCCAGCATTTT.

This clone was seen just once. The rearrangement uses TRBV7-6 and TRBJ2-7; D might be TRBD2 (5 bases). This CDR3 has 14 amino acids. Germline loops: CDR1 SGHVS, CDR2 FNYEAQ. V was clipped by 5 bases and J by 3 bases, with 14 bases between them. The CDR3 reads CASSPFDGDYEQYF. CDR3 in DNA: TGTGCCAGCAGCCCCTTCGACGGGGACTACGAGCAGTACTTC.

The chain combines TRBV5-1 with TRBJ2-5, with 10 bases aligning to TRBD1. The length of the CDR3 is 15 residues. Trimming at V came to 7 bases and at J to 5 bases, leaving 11 bases not matched to a gene. Looked up from germline, CDR1 is SGHRS and CDR2 is YFSETQ. The CDR3 loop is CASYPGTGARETQYF. The CDR3 DNA sequence: TGCGCCAGCTACCCAGGGACAGGGGCGAGGGAGACCCAGTACTTC. The full variable domain, completed using reference TRBV5-1 and TRBJ2-5, is KAGVTQTPRYLIKTRGQQVTLSCSPISGHRSVSWYQQTPGQGLQFLFEYFSETQRNKGNFPGRFSGRQFSNSRSEMNVSTLELGDSALYLCASYPGTGARETQYFGPGTRLLVL.

The V call is TRBV20-1, the J call TRBJ1-2; no firm D call. Trimming removed 6 bases from V and 4 bases from J, with 9 bases in between. Germline assignment: CDR1 DFQATT and CDR2 SNEGSKA (reference sequence). CDR3 length: 11 residues. The CDR3 DNA is TGCAGTGCCCGAGAGTCCTATGGCTACACCTTC. This encodes CSARESYGYTF.

This clone has a single count. The chain has TRBV28 and TRBJ2-3; 12 bases agree with TRBD2. The CDR3 runs 20 residues. The germline gives CDR1 MDHEN, CDR2 SYDVKM. Unmatched junction bases numbered 17, after V lost 4 bases and J lost 3 bases. The CDR3 reads CASSSILPPTSGRRTDTQYF. As DNA, the CDR3 is TGTGCCAGCAGTTCCATACTCCCTCCGACTAGCGGGAGACGTACAGATACGCAGTATTTT.

The V gene is TRBV2, the J gene TRBJ1-3, with D perhaps TRBD1 (6 bases). Germline CDR1 SNHLY, CDR2 FYNNEI. The CDR3 is 12 amino acids. Trimming left V 4 bases short and J 8 bases short, with 9 bases between. The CDR3 DNA follows: TGTGCCAGCAGTGTACAGGGAGACACCATATATTTT. Translation: CASSVQGDTIYF. The full variable domain, completed using reference TRBV2 and TRBJ1-3, is EPEVTQTPSHQVTQMGQEVILRCVPISNHLYFYWYRQILGQKVEFLVSFYNNEISEKSEIFDDQFSVERPDGSNFTLKIRSTKLEDSAMYFCASSVQGDTIYFGEGSWLTVV.

This clone showed up just once. The chain recombines TRBV7-3 with TRBJ2-1, with 7 bases identical to TRBD2. CDR3 length: 16 amino acids. Per germline, CDR1 SGHTA and CDR2 FQGTGA. J was trimmed by 7 bases and V by 2 bases; bases with no gene match: 11. CDR3 region: CASSLGAAGYTNEQFF. The DNA for the CDR3 is TGTGCCAGCAGCTTAGGAGCAGCGGGATATACAAATGAGCAGTTCTTC. Together with reference TRBV7-3 and TRBJ2-1, the CDR3 gives the full variable domain: GAGVSQTPSNKVTEKGKYVELRCDPISGHTALYWYRQSLGQGPEFLIYFQGTGAADDSGLPNDRFFAVRPEGSVSTLKIQRTERGDSAVYLCASSLGAAGYTNEQFFGPGTRLTVL.